What follows is one T cell receptor beta chain and its context. This record belongs to a study of T cell responses to AZD1222 COVID-19 vaccine. Germline values: CDR1 DFQATT, CDR2 SNEGSKA (reference sequence). V was trimmed by 3 bases and J by 3 bases, leaving 12 bases between them. This CDR3 is built from 15 residues. Produced via immunoSEQ multiplex PCR; TCRdb's table is partial and in-frame only. The top ten clones hold 1% to 1.5% of a sample with fewer than 200,000 clones, about 92% of them seen once. Sequences were derived from peripheral blood, sampled on day 0 of AZD1222 vaccination. The chain recombines TRBV20-1 with TRBJ1-6; D ambiguous. The sequence was collected from an adult in good health. The CDR3 region is CSASNGNLYNSPLHF. Written as DNA, the CDR3 is TGCAGTGCTAGTAATGGGAACCTCTATAATTCACCCCTCCACTTT.